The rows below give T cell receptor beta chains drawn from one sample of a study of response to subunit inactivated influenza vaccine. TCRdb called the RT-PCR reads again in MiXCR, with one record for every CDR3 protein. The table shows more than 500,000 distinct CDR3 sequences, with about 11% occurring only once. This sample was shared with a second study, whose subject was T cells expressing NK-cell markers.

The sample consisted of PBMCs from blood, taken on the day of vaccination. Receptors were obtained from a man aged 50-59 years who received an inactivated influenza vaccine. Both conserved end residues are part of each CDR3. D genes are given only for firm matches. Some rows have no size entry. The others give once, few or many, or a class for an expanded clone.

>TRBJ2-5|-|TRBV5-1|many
TGCGCCAGCAGCTTGTTCGTTACTGCAGAGACCCAGTACTTC
CASSLFVTAETQYF
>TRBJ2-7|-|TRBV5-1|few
TGCGCCAGCAGCCCCTGGGTAGGTATGCTTTACGAGCAGTACTTC
CASSPWVGMLYEQYF
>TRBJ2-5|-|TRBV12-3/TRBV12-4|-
TGTGCCAGCACAACGGGACCCCGCGGGACCCAGTACTTC
CASTTGPRGTQYF
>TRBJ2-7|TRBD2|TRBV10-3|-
TGTGACATCAGGGAACTAGCGGGAGGTGCCTACGAGCAGTACTTC
CDIRELAGGAYEQYF
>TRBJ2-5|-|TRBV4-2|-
TGTGCCAGCAGCCAAGTGAGGGCGGGAGAGACCCAGTACTTC
CASSQVRAGETQYF
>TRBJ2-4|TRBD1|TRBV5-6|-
TGTGCCAGCAGCTTGCCCGGGACAGGGGGAAACATTCAGTACTTC
CASSLPGTGGNIQYF
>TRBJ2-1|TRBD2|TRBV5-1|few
TGCGCCAGCAGCTTGGTCCTAGCGGGACGCAATGAGCAGTTCTTC
CASSLVLAGRNEQFF
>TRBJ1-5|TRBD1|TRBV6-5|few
TGTGCCAGCAGTTACTCCTATAGACAGGGACATCAGCCCCAGCATTTT
CASSYSYRQGHQPQHF
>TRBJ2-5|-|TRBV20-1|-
TGCAGTGCTAGAGAGGGGGAAGGGACCCAGTACTTC
CSAREGEGTQYF
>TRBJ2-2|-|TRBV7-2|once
TGTGCCAGCATCTTAGCGCGGGTCGGAAACCCAACGAACACCGGGGAGCTGTTTTTT
CASILARVGNPTNTGELFF
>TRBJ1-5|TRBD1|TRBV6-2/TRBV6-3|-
TGTGCCAGCAGTTACCCACAGGGGCCACTCAATCAGCCCCAGCATTTT
CASSYPQGPLNQPQHF
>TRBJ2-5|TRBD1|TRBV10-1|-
TGCGCCAGCAGTGATGCCAGGGGGAAAGAGACCCAGTACTTC
CASSDARGKETQYF
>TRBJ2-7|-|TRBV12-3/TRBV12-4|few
TGTGCCAGCAGTTTGGGGGTCCGCCTCTCCTACGAGCAGTACTTC
CASSLGVRLSYEQYF
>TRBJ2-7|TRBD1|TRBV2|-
TGCGCCGGCTACGAGGCAGGGGGAACCTACGAGCAGTACTTC
CAGYEAGGTYEQYF
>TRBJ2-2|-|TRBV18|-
TGTGCCAGCTCATCCATTTCCGGGACATCAAGTGGGGAGCTGTTTTTT
CASSSISGTSSGELFF
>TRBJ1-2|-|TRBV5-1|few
TGCGCCAGCAGCATTGGGACGTCCTATGGCTACACCTTC
CASSIGTSYGYTF
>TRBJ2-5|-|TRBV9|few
TGTGCCAGCAGCGTAGGGGGAACCCGAAAAGAGACCCAGTACTTC
CASSVGGTRKETQYF
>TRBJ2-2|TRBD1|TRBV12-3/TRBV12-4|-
TGTGCCAGCAGTCTACCGGGACAGAGGAACACCGGGGAGCTGTTTTTT
CASSLPGQRNTGELFF
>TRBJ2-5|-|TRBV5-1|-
TGCGCCAGCAGCTTGCATGGTAGCGGATCCCGGAAAGAGACCCAGTACTTC
CASSLHGSGSRKETQYF
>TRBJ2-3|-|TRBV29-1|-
TGCAGCGTTGGAATAACGCAGACTAGCACAGATACGCAGTATTTT
CSVGITQTSTDTQYF
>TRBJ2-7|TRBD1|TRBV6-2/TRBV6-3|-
TGTGCCAGCAGAAGGGCAGGGGGCCCCTACGAGCAGTACTTC
CASRRAGGPYEQYF
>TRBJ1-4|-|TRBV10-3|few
TGTGCCATCAAGAAGGGTTTGAGTAATGAAAAACTGTATTTT
CAIKKGLSNEKLYF
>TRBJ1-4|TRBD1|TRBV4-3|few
TGCGCCAGCAGCCAGGCAGGGGGTGAAAAACTGTTTTTT
CASSQAGGEKLFF
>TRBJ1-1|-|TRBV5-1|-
TGCGCCAGCAGCTTTCAACAGGCGAACACTGAAGCTTTCTTT
CASSFQQANTEAFF
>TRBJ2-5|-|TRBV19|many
TGTGCCAGTAGTATAGATCAGATGGGACAAGAGACCCAGTACTTC
CASSIDQMGQETQYF
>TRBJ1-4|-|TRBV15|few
TGTGCCACCAGCAGGAGACCGGATGAAAAACTGTTTTTT
CATSRRPDEKLFF
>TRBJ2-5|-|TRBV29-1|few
TGCAGCGTTGAAGATTCAAACGTTGAGACCCAGTACTTC
CSVEDSNVETQYF
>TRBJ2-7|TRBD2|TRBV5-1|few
TGCGCCAGCAGCTTGGAGGGACTAGCAGTCATCGAGCAGTACTTC
CASSLEGLAVIEQYF
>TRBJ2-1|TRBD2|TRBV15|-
TGTGCCACCAGCCCTAGCGGGAGGAGGTCCTACAATGAGCAGTTCTTC
CATSPSGRRSYNEQFF
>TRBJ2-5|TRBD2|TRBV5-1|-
TGCGCCAGCAGCTCGACTAGCGGGGAAGAGACCCAGTACTTC
CASSSTSGEETQYF
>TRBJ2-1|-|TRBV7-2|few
TGTGCCAGCAGCCCCTCCGGGGCGGGCTCCTACAATGAGCAGTTCTTC
CASSPSGAGSYNEQFF
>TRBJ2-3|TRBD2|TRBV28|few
TGTGCCAGCATCCCGGGACTAGAGGTAGATACGCAGTATTTT
CASIPGLEVDTQYF
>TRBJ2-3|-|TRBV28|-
TGTGCCAGCAGTTTATCGAGTCAAGGGGGGGCCGCGGATACGCAGTATTTT
CASSLSSQGGAADTQYF
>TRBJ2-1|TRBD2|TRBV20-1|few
TGCAGTGCTTCCGGGACTAGCGGGTACAATGAGCAGTTCTTC
CSASGTSGYNEQFF
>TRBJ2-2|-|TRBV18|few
TGTGCCAGCTCACCTGCCGTGACCGGGGAGCTGTTTTTT
CASSPAVTGELFF
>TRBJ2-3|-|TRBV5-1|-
TGCGCCAGCAGCTTGGCCTCCCCAGATACGCAGTATTTT
CASSLASPDTQYF
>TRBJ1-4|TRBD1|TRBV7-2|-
TGTGCCAGCGCCCGGGACAGCGACATCCAGACTGAAAAACTGTTTTTT
CASARDSDIQTEKLFF
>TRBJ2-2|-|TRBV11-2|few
TGTGCCAGCACCTTCCTGGGGGGGGCGGCCGGGGAGCTGTTTTTT
CASTFLGGAAGELFF
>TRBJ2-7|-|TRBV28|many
TGTGCCAGTCTTCCCGGACAGAGCTACGAGCAGTACTTC
CASLPGQSYEQYF
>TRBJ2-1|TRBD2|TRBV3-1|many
TGTGCCAGCAGCCCTACCGGACTAGCGGGAGGTGATGAGCAGTTCTTC
CASSPTGLAGGDEQFF
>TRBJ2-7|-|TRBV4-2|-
TGTGCCAGCAGCCAAGACCGGACCCTTAACGCCTACGAGCAGTACTTC
CASSQDRTLNAYEQYF
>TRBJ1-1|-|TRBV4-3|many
TGCGCCAGCAGCCACCGATGGGGTAAAGCGGCCGTGAACACTGAAGCTTTCTTT
CASSHRWGKAAVNTEAFF
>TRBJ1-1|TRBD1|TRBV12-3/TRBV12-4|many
TGCGCCAGCAGCGCCACAGGGGGCACTGAAGCTTTCTTT
CASSATGGTEAFF
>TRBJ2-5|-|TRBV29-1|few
TGCAGCGCCGGGGGGCGGGAGACCCAGTACTTC
CSAGGRETQYF
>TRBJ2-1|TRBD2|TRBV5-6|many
TGTGCCAGCAGCTTGGGCGGGACTAGGGAGCAGTTCTTC
CASSLGGTREQFF
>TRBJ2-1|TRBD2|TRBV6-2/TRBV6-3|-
TGTGCCAGCGAGCCGGGACTAGCGGTTATACGCTCCTACAATGAGCAGTTCTTC
CASEPGLAVIRSYNEQFF
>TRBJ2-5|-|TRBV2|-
TGTGCCAGCACGGCGGAGACAGGACTCCTTAGGACTCAAGAGACCCAGTACTTC
CASTAETGLLRTQETQYF
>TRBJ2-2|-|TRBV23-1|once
TGCGCCAGCAGTCATCTAGCCTCGCACACCGGGGAGCTGTTTTTT
CASSHLASHTGELFF
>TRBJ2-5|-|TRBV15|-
TGTGCCACCAGCAGACAGCGAGCAGGGACCCAGTACTTC
CATSRQRAGTQYF
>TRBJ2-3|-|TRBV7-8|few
TGTGCCAGCAGGAGGACACGAACCACAGATACGCAGTATTTT
CASRRTRTTDTQYF
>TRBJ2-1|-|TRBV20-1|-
TGCAGTGCTAGCCCGACTAGTGACAATGAGCAGTTCTTC
CSASPTSDNEQFF
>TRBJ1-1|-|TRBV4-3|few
TGCGCCAGCAGCCCTGACCTTCGGGGGAGCACTGAAGCTTTCTTT
CASSPDLRGSTEAFF